The present entry profiles one T cell receptor (beta chain) with its context. Its antigen is as yet unknown. The data originate from a study of somatic mutations in cytotoxic T cells in rheumatoid arthritis. Study outcomes and limitations: Healthy controls showed no age-related rise in CD8+ clonality, whereas rheumatoid arthritis patients did.

Method: immunoSEQ multiplex PCR; TCRdb's copy keeps in-frame clones and lacks some. Found here are about 11,000 clones, approximately 71% of them singletons; the top ten hold around two fifths. Sequenced input: CD8+ T cells sorted from blood. The TCR was taken from an adult with rheumatoid arthritis.

The CDR3 here is CASSPMGGVGGTEAFF. CDR3 nucleotides: TGCGCCAGCAGCCCCATGGGAGGGGTTGGTGGTACTGAAGCTTTCTTT. The genes are TRBV5-1 and TRBJ1-1; D perhaps matches TRBD1 (5 bases). The germline CDR1 and CDR2 sequences are SGHRS and YFSETQ. The germline V and J ends were trimmed by 4 bases and 5 bases, with 21 bases remaining between them. The CDR3 has 16 residues.